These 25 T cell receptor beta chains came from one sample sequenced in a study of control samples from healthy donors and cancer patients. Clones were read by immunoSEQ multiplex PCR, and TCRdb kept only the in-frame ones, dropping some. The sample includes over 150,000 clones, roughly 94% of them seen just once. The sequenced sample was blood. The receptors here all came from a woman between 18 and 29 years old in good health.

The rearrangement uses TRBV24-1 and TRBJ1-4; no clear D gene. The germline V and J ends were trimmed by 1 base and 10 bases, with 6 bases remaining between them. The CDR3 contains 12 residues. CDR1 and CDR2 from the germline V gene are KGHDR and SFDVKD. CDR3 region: CATSDFRSKLFF. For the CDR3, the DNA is TGTGCCACCAGTGATTTCAGGTCAAAACTGTTTTTT.

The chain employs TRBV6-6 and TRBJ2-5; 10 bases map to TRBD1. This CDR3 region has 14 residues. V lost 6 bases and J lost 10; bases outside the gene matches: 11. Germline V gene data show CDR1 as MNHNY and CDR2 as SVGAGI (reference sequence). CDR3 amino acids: CASSRDRGPWGQYF. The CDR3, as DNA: TGTGCCAGCAGCAGGGACAGGGGCCCCTGGGGCCAGTACTTC.

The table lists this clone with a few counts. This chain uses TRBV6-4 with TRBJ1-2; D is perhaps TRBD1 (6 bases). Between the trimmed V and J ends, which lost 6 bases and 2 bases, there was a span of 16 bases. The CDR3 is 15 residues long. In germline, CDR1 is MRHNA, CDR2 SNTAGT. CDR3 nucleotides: TGTGCCAGCAGGGAAAATCTAGGGGGAAACTATGGCTACACCTTC. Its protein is CASRENLGGNYGYTF.

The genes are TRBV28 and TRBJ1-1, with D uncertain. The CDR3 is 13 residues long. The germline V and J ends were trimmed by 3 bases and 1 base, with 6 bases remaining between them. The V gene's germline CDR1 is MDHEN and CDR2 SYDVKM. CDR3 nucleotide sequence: TGTGCCAGCAGTTTGGGAGGGAACACTGAAGCTTTCTTT. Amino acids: CASSLGGNTEAFF.

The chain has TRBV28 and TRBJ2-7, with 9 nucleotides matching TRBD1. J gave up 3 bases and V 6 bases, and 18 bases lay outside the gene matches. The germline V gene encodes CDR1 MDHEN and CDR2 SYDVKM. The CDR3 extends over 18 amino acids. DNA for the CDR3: TGTGCCAGCAGACCCGTCAAACCTCCGGGACAGGGATACTACGAGCAGTACTTC. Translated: CASRPVKPPGQGYYEQYF.

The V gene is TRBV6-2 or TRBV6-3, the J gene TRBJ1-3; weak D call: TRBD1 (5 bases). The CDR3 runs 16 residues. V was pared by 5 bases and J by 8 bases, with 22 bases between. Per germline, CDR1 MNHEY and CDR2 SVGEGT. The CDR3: CASSRRQSPPPDTIYF. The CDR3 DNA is TGTGCCAGCAGTCGAAGACAGTCCCCACCCCCGGACACCATATATTTT.

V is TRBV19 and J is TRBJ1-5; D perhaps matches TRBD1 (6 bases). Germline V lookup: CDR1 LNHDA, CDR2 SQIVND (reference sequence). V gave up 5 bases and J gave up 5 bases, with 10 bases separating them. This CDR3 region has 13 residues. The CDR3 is CASSWTEDQPQHF. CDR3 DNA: TGTGCCAGTAGTTGGACAGAGGATCAGCCCCAGCATTTT.

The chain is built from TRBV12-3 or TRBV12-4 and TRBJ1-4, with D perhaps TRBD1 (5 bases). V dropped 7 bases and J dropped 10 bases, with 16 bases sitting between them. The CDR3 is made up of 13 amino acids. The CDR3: CASTLGGGGKLFF. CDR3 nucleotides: TGTGCCAGCACCCTCGGGGGGGGAGGAAAACTGTTTTTT.

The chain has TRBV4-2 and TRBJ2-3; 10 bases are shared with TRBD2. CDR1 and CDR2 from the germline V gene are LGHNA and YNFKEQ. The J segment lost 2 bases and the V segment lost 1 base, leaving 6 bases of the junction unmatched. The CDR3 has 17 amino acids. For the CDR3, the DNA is TGTGCCAGCAGCCAAGGGGTAGGGACTAGCGTCACAGATACGCAGTATTTT. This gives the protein CASSQGVGTSVTDTQYF.

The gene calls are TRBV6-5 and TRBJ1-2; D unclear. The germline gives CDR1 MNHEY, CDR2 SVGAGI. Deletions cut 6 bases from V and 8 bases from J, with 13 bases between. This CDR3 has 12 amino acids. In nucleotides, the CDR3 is TGTGCCAGCAGCGCCTTACTTCGCGGCTACACCTTC. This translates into CASSALLRGYTF.

For the CDR3, the DNA is TGCAGTGCTAGTATCGGGGGCTACGAGCAGTACTTC. Translating gives CSASIGGYEQYF. The chain is built from TRBV20-1 and TRBJ2-7; weak D call: TRBD2 (6 bases). V was cut by 3 bases and J by 3 bases, with 9 bases left in between. The CDR3 is 12 amino acids. Looked up from germline, CDR1 is DFQATT and CDR2 is SNEGSKA (reference sequence).

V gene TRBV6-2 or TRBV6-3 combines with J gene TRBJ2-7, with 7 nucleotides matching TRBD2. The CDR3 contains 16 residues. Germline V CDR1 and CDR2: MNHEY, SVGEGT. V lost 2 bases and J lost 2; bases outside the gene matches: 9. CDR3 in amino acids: CASSYPAGLEPYEQYF. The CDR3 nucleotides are TGTGCCAGCAGTTACCCAGCGGGACTGGAACCCTACGAGCAGTACTTC.

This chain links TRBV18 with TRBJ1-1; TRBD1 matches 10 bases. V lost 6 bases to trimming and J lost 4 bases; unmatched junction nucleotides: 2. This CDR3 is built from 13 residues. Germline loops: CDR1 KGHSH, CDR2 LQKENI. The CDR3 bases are TGTGCCAGCTCTGGGACAGGGGTCACTGAAGCTTTCTTT. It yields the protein CASSGTGVTEAFF.

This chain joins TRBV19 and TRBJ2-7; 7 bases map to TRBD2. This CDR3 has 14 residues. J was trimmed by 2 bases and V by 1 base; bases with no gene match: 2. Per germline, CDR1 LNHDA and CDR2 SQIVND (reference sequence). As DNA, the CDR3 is TGTGCCAGTAGTATAGGGGGGGGTACCTACGAGCAGTACTTC. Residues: CASSIGGGTYEQYF.

The CDR3 spells CASSSGTGYNEQFF. The CDR3 coding sequence is TGCGCCAGCAGTTCCGGGACAGGCTACAATGAGCAGTTCTTC. The V gene is TRBV5-1, the J gene TRBJ2-1, with TRBD1 matching 8 bases. V lost 5 bases, J lost 3 bases, and 4 bases stayed unmatched. The CDR3 is 14 residues long. From germline, CDR1 is SGHRS and CDR2 YFSETQ.

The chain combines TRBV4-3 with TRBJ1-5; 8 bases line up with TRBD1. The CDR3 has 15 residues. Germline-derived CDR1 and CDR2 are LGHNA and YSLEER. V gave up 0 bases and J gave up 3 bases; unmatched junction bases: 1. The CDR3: CASSQETGVNQPQHF. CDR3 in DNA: TGCGCCAGCAGCCAAGAGACAGGGGTCAATCAGCCCCAGCATTTT.

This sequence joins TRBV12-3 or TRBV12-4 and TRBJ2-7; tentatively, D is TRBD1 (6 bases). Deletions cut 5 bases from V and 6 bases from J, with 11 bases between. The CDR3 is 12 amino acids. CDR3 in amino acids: CASSQTGVEQYF. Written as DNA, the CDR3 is TGTGCCAGCAGTCAGACAGGCGTCGAGCAGTACTTC.

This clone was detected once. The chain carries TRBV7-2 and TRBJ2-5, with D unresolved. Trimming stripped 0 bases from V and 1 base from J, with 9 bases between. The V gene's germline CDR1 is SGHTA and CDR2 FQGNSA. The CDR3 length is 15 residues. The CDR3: CASSLAGIPQETQYF. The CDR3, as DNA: TGTGCCAGCAGCTTAGCAGGGATTCCCCAAGAGACCCAGTACTTC.

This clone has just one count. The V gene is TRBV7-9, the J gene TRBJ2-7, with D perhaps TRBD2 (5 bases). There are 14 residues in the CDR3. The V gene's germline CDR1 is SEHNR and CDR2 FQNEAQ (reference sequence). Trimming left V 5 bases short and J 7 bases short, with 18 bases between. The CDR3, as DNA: TGTGCCAGCAGCCCCAAGGTTGATCCGGGGGAGCAGTACTTC. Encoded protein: CASSPKVDPGEQYF.

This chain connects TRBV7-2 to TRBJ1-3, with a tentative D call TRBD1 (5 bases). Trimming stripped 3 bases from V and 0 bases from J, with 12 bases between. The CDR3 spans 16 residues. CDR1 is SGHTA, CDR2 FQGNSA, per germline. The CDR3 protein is CASSFSRQSSGNTIYF. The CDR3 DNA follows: TGTGCCAGCAGCTTTAGCCGACAGAGCTCTGGAAACACCATATATTTT.

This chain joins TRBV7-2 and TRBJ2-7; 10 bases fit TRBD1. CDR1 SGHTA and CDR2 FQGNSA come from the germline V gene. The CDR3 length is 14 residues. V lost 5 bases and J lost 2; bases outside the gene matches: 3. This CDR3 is CASSPGTGAYEQYF. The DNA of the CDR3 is TGTGCCAGCAGCCCCGGGACAGGGGCCTACGAGCAGTACTTC.

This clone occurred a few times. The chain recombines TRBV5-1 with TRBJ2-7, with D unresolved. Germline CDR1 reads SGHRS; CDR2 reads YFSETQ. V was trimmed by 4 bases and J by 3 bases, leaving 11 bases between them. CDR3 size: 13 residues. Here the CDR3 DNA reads TGCGCCAGCAGCCACCCACCCGGCTACGAGCAGTACTTC. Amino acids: CASSHPPGYEQYF.

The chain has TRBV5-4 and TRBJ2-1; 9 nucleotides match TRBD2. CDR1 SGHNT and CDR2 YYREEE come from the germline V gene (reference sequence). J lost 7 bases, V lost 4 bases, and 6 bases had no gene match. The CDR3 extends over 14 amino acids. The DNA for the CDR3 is TGTGCCAGCAGCATAAGCGGGGGGATAAATGAGCAGTTCTTC. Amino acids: CASSISGGINEQFF.

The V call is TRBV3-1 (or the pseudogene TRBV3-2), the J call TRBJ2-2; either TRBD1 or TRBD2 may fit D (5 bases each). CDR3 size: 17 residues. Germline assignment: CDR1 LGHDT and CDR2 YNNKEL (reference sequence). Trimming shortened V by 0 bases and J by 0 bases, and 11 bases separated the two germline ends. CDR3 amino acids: CASSQERDASNTGELFF. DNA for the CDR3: TGTGCCAGCAGCCAAGAAAGGGACGCCTCGAACACCGGGGAGCTGTTTTTT.

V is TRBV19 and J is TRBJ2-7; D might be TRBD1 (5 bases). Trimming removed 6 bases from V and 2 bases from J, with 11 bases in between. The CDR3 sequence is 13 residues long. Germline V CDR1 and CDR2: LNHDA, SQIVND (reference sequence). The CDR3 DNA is TGTGCCAGTAGGACCCAGGGCGCCTACGAGCAGTACTTC. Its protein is CASRTQGAYEQYF.